A single sample is the source of the 29 T cell receptor beta chains below, sequenced in a study of blood T cell repertoires in COVID-19. Data came from immunoSEQ multiplex PCR; TCRdb stores just in-frame clones and leaves some out. The sample carries about 200,000 clones, approximately 90% recorded once. Sequenced material: peripheral blood. These receptors were obtained from a man between 45 and 60 years old with COVID-19, enrolled during active disease.

DNA of the CDR3: TGTGCCAGCTCAGCTAACAGGGTGCCTGGAAACACCATATATTTT. Translating it yields CASSANRVPGNTIYF. This sequence joins TRBV18 and TRBJ1-3, with a tentative D call TRBD1 (6 bases). The CDR3 spans 15 residues. V was pared by 5 bases and J by 2 bases, with 13 bases between. The germline V gene has CDR1 KGHSH and CDR2 LQKENI.

The chain links TRBV14 to TRBJ1-1, with D perhaps TRBD1 (5 bases). V was pared by 0 bases and J by 8 bases, with 10 bases between. Germline-derived CDR1 and CDR2 are SGHDN and FVKESK. The CDR3 is made up of 13 amino acids. CDR3 nucleotide sequence: TGTGCCAGCAGCCAAGAGGGGGGAATGGAAGCTTTCTTT. Translating it yields CASSQEGGMEAFF.

The rearrangement links TRBV29-1 to TRBJ2-5, with D unclear. CDR1 and CDR2 (germline): SQVTM, ANQGSEA. This CDR3 is built from 13 residues. Trimming stripped 4 bases from V and 1 base from J, with 10 bases between. This chain's CDR3 is CSVAAWPQETQYF. The DNA for the CDR3 is TGCAGCGTTGCCGCCTGGCCCCAAGAGACCCAGTACTTC.

V and J are TRBV7-9 and TRBJ2-1, with D perhaps matching TRBD1 (5 bases). V gave up 5 bases and J gave up 4 bases, with 9 bases separating them. Germline CDR1 is SEHNR and CDR2 is FQNEAQ (reference sequence). The CDR3 spans 13 residues. The chain's CDR3 is CASSRGQYNEQFF. CDR3 in DNA: TGTGCCAGCAGCCGAGGACAATACAATGAGCAGTTCTTC.

The CDR3, as DNA: TGTGCCAGCAGCTTGGAAAGGGGGCGGAACTATGGCTACACCTTC. It codes for CASSLERGRNYGYTF. The chain uses TRBV5-6 and TRBJ1-2; 7 nucleotides line up with TRBD1. After removal of 0 bases from V and 2 bases from J, the junction contained 4 bases not matched to a gene. The CDR3 consists of 15 residues. CDR1 is SGHDT and CDR2 is YYEEEE in the germline V gene.

This rearrangement joins TRBV5-1 to TRBJ2-7; 9 positions agree with TRBD2. The V gene end was trimmed by 2 bases and the J gene end by 2 bases; junction bases not matched to a gene: 2. Germline V lookup: CDR1 SGHRS, CDR2 YFSETQ. This CDR3 spans 14 amino acids. CDR3 sequence: CASSFSGGAYEQYF. The CDR3 DNA sequence: TGCGCCAGCAGCTTTAGCGGGGGAGCCTACGAGCAGTACTTC.

V gene TRBV4-3 combines with J gene TRBJ1-3, with D uncertain. The V end lost 0 bases, the J end lost 0 bases, and 6 bases lay between the germline ends. Germline CDR1 reads LGHNA; CDR2 reads YSLEER. This CDR3 is 15 amino acids long. Here the CDR3 DNA reads TGCGCCAGCAGCCAAGATAGTTCCTCTGGAAACACCATATATTTT. Its protein product is CASSQDSSSGNTIYF.

The rearrangement joins TRBV30 to TRBJ1-2; D is perhaps TRBD1 (6 bases). CDR3 length equals 13 residues. Germline CDR1 and CDR2: GTSNPN and SVGIG (reference sequence). Trimming removed 0 bases at V and 8 bases at J, with 13 bases between. The CDR3 spells CAWSVQTGYGYTF. CDR3 nucleotide sequence: TGTGCCTGGAGTGTACAGACAGGTTACGGCTACACCTTC.

A few counts support this clone. The chain links TRBV18 to TRBJ1-1; D is ambiguous. Germline CDR1 KGHSH, CDR2 LQKENI. The CDR3 is 16 amino acids. With 2 bases removed from V and 3 bases from J, the gap between germline ends came to 16 bases. The CDR3 DNA reads TGTGCCAGCTCACCAAATACAGTGGGGAGGGACACTGAAGCTTTCTTT. The encoded protein is CASSPNTVGRDTEAFF.

This chain connects TRBV6-6 to TRBJ2-1, with D perhaps TRBD2 (6 bases). Germline loops: CDR1 MNHNY, CDR2 SVGAGI (reference sequence). The CDR3 consists of 15 residues. V lost 2 bases to trimming and J lost 0 bases, with 8 bases between them. Here the CDR3 DNA reads TGTGCCAGCAGTTACCGGGGGATCTCCTACAATGAGCAGTTCTTC. Its protein is CASSYRGISYNEQFF.

The rearrangement uses TRBV5-3 and TRBJ2-3; perhaps TRBD2 as D (6 bases). TRBV5-3 is flagged as an ORF with uncertain function. With 0 bases removed from V and 4 bases from J, the gap between germline ends came to 15 bases. The CDR3 has 16 amino acids. This CDR3 reads CARSLDSGESADTQYF. CDR3 DNA: TGTGCCAGAAGCTTGGATTCGGGAGAAAGCGCAGATACGCAGTATTTT.

The chain employs TRBV5-8 and TRBJ1-1; D is possibly TRBD1 (6 bases). The CDR3 runs to 17 residues. Germline loops: CDR1 SGHTS, CDR2 YDEGEE. Deletions cut 6 bases from V and 1 base from J, with 22 bases between. The CDR3 spells CASTNPESGVRNTEAFF. CDR3 sequence (DNA): TGTGCCAGCACCAATCCAGAGTCAGGGGTACGGAACACTGAAGCTTTCTTT.

Concerning this clone: A junction end diverges from the germline sequence, so it may reflect a read error. The chain carries TRBV5-1 and TRBJ2-2, with D perhaps matching TRBD2 (6 bases). Germline CDR1 reads SGHRS; CDR2 reads YFSETQ. The CDR3 length is 15 residues. The CDR3 spells CASSLGLANTGELFF. CDR3 nucleotides: TGCGCCAGCAGTTTGGGACTCGCGAACACCGGGGAGCTGTTTTTT.

The chain employs TRBV4-1 and TRBJ2-1, with a tentative D call TRBD2 (6 bases). This CDR3 is 19 amino acids long. Per germline, CDR1 MGHRA and CDR2 YSYEKL. Trimming removed 2 bases at V and 0 bases at J, with 20 bases between. The CDR3 DNA sequence: TGCGCCAGCAGCCAATCTATCCTCGGGACTGAGAGCTCCTACAATGAGCAGTTCTTC. Translated, it gives CASSQSILGTESSYNEQFF.

The V and J genes are TRBV4-1 and TRBJ1-6; no reliable D call. The ends were cut back, 4 bases at V and 2 bases at J, with 12 bases in the middle. CDR3 length: 16 amino acids. The germline V gene encodes CDR1 MGHRA and CDR2 YSYEKL. The CDR3: CASSPRPGTYNSPLHF. In DNA form, the CDR3 reads TGCGCCAGCAGCCCACGACCGGGTACCTATAATTCACCCCTCCACTTT.

CDR3 nucleotide sequence: TGTGCCAGCAGCTTAGGGGAGTACCAAGAGACCCAGTACTTC. Its translation is CASSLGEYQETQYF. The chain employs TRBV7-9 and TRBJ2-5; possible D gene TRBD2, 5 bases. The length of the CDR3 is 14 residues. Germline V gene sequence: CDR1 SEHNR, CDR2 FQNEAQ (reference sequence). V was clipped by 1 base and J by 0 bases, with 6 bases between them.

The chain couples TRBV3-1 (or the pseudogene TRBV3-2) to TRBJ1-1, with D unclear. The CDR3 spans 14 residues. V lost 1 base, J lost 7 bases, and 13 bases lay in between. The germline V gene encodes CDR1 LGHDT and CDR2 YNNKEL (reference sequence). The chain's CDR3 is CASSQVPIEGEAFF. The CDR3 DNA reads as TGTGCCAGCAGCCAAGTCCCGATCGAGGGTGAAGCTTTCTTT.

The chain employs TRBV7-9 and TRBJ2-6, with 10 positions matching TRBD2. CDR1 and CDR2 from the germline V gene are SEHNR and FQNEAQ (reference sequence). The CDR3 has 17 amino acids. J gave up 0 bases and V 1 base, and 0 bases lay outside the gene matches. The CDR3 bases are TGTGCCAGCAGCTTAGGGACTAGCGGCTCTGGGGCCAACGTCCTGACTTTC. Translated: CASSLGTSGSGANVLTF.

The chain is built from TRBV3-1 (or the pseudogene TRBV3-2) and TRBJ1-1; 8 bases match TRBD1. Germline CDR1 and CDR2: LGHDT and YNNKEL (reference sequence). The length of the CDR3 is 16 residues. Trimming took 7 bases from V and 5 from J; bases not matched to a gene: 15. In DNA, the CDR3 is TGTGCCAGCACCAGGACAGGGAATGGAGGTAAGACTGAAGCTTTCTTT. It yields the protein CASTRTGNGGKTEAFF.

The chain links TRBV19 to TRBJ2-1; 9 bases agree with TRBD2. The CDR3 is 19 amino acids. Unmatched junction bases numbered 19, after V lost 7 bases and J lost 3 bases. Germline V gene sequence: CDR1 LNHDA, CDR2 SQIVND (reference sequence). CDR3 in amino acids: CASMPPPRSSGSFYNEQFF. The DNA of the CDR3 is TGTGCCAGTATGCCCCCCCCGCGTAGTAGCGGGAGTTTCTACAATGAGCAGTTCTTC.

The V gene is TRBV19, the J gene TRBJ2-2; 9 bases are shared with TRBD2. CDR1 LNHDA and CDR2 SQIVND come from the germline V gene (reference sequence). The CDR3 runs to 17 residues. J gave up 6 bases and V 1 base, and 9 bases lay outside the gene matches. The chain's CDR3 is CASSIVLAGPGPGELFF. The CDR3 nucleotides are TGTGCCAGTAGTATAGTCCTAGCGGGACCGGGGCCCGGGGAGCTGTTTTTT.

V and J are TRBV6-2 or TRBV6-3 and TRBJ1-1; no reliable D call. CDR3 length: 15 amino acids. From germline, CDR1 is MNHEY and CDR2 SVGEGT. The ends were cut back, 0 bases at V and 5 bases at J, with 13 bases in the middle. CDR3 nucleotides: TGTGCCAGCAGTTACTCGAAGGTCGGGTTGACTGAAGCTTTCTTT. Its translation is CASSYSKVGLTEAFF.

This clone was counted only a few times. This chain uses TRBV12-3 or TRBV12-4 with TRBJ2-7; no reliable D call. V lost 5 bases to trimming and J lost 0 bases, with 5 bases between them. This CDR3 spans 12 amino acids. The CDR3 here is CASSRSSYEQYF. Here the CDR3 DNA reads TGTGCCAGCAGTAGGAGCTCCTACGAGCAGTACTTC.

This clone was detected once. The rearrangement uses TRBV19 and TRBJ1-5; D might be TRBD1 (6 bases). The CDR3 has 15 amino acids. CDR1 is LNHDA, CDR2 SQIVND, per germline (reference sequence). V lost 3 bases, J lost 6 bases, and 15 bases lay in between. The CDR3 sequence: CASSIYLGGGQPQHF. The CDR3 DNA is TGTGCCAGTAGTATCTATTTAGGGGGGGGTCAGCCCCAGCATTTT.

The V call is TRBV6-5, the J call TRBJ1-6, with 7 bases identical to TRBD1. Germline-derived CDR1 and CDR2 are MNHEY and SVGAGI. This CDR3 has 13 amino acids. V shed 4 bases, J shed 11 bases, and the junction held 5 bases outside the gene matches. The CDR3 sequence is CASSLGRGTPLHF. DNA for the CDR3: TGTGCCAGCAGTTTGGGCAGGGGGACACCCCTCCACTTT.

The rearrangement links TRBV5-4 to TRBJ1-2; possible D gene TRBD1, 6 bases. The CDR3 has 15 residues. Germline V gene data show CDR1 as SGHNT and CDR2 as YYREEE (reference sequence). V was pared by 2 bases and J by 3 bases, with 14 bases between. The DNA of the CDR3 is TGTGCCAGCAGCTTAGGGGGGGGCGCCGACTATGGCTACACCTTC. Its protein product is CASSLGGGADYGYTF.

This clone was seen once. The V gene is TRBV5-6, the J gene TRBJ2-1; 9 bases are a match to TRBD1. CDR1 and CDR2 from the germline V gene are SGHDT and YYEEEE. The CDR3 extends over 15 amino acids. V lost 5 bases to trimming and J lost 8 bases; unmatched junction nucleotides: 11. CDR3 region: CASSGAGQGSDEQFF. Here the CDR3 DNA reads TGTGCCAGCAGTGGGGCGGGACAGGGAAGCGATGAGCAGTTCTTC.

The chain uses TRBV29-1 and TRBJ1-2, with D possibly TRBD1 on 6 matching bases. The CDR3 has 14 amino acids. Germline lookup yields CDR1 SQVTM and CDR2 ANQGSEA. V gave up 7 bases and J gave up 4 bases, with 19 bases separating them. The CDR3 protein is CSATGQGVFYGYTF. The CDR3 nucleotides read TGCAGCGCCACAGGGCAGGGAGTATTCTATGGCTACACCTTC.

This clone was detected only once. CDR3 sequence: CAWSNQRGEQYF. CDR3 in DNA: TGTGCCTGGAGCAACCAAAGAGGAGAGCAGTACTTC. The rearrangement joins TRBV30 to TRBJ2-7; D not resolved. This CDR3 is built from 12 residues. CDR1 is GTSNPN, CDR2 SVGIG, per germline (reference sequence). The V end lost 3 bases, the J end lost 7 bases, and 13 bases lay between the germline ends.